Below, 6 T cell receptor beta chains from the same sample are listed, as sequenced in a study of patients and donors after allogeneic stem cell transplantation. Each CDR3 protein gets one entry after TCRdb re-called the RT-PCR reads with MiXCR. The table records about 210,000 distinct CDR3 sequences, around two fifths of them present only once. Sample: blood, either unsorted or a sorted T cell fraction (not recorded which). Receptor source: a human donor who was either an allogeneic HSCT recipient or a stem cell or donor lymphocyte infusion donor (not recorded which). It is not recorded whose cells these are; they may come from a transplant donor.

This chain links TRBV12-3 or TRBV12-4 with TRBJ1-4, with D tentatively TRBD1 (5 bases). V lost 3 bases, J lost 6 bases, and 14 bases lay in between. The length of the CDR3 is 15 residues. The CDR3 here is CASSFRERGDEKLFF. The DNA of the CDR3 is TGTGCCAGCAGTTTCCGGGAAAGAGGGGATGAAAAACTGTTTTTT.

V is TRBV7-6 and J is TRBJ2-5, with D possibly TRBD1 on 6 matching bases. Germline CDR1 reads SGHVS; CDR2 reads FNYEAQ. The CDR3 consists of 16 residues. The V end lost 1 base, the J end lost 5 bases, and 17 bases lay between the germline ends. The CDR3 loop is CASSLDWARGWETQYF. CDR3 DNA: TGTGCCAGCAGCTTAGATTGGGCCAGGGGCTGGGAGACCCAGTACTTC.

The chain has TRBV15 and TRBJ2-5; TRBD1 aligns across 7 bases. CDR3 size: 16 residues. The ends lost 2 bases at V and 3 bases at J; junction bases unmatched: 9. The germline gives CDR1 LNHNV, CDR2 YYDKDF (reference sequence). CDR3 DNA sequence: TGTGCCACCAGCAGATACCCCACAGGGGAAAAAGAGACCCAGTACTTC. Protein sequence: CATSRYPTGEKETQYF.

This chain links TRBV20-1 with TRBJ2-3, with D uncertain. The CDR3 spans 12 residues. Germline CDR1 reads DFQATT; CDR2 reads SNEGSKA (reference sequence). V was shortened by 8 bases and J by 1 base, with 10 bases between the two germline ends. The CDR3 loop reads CSSPQGTDTQYF. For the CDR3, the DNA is TGCAGTTCGCCCCAGGGCACAGATACGCAGTATTTT.

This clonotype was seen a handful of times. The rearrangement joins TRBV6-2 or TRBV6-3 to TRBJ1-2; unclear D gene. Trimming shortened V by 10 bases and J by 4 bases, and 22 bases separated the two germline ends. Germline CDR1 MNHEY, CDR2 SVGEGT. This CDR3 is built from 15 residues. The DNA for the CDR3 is TGTGCCACCTCAGCGCCCGCCCGAGGCGCCTATGGCTACACCTTC. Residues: CATSAPARGAYGYTF.

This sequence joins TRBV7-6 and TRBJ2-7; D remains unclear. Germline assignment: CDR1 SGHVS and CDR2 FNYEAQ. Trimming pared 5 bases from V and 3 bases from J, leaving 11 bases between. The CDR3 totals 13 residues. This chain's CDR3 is CASSIRPVYEQYF. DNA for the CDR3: TGTGCCAGCAGCATAAGACCAGTCTACGAGCAGTACTTC.